Listed here are 27 T cell receptor beta chains from one sample, sequenced in a study of T cell repertoires in cytomegalovirus infection. TCRdb re-called the reads with MiXCR, one entry per CDR3 protein. The repertoire holds a few hundred thousand distinct CDR3 sequences, with about a sixth as singletons. Specimen: PBMCs. Receptors originate from a human donor in good health (CMV status not recorded). Some clones in this sample may be carry-over from other donors' samples.

This clonotype was recorded many times. This rearrangement joins TRBV7-6 to TRBJ1-1, with a tentative D call TRBD1 (6 bases). Germline-derived CDR1 and CDR2 are SGHVS and FNYEAQ. The CDR3 is 15 residues long. Trimming took off 5 bases at V and 1 base at J, with 14 bases between the two ends. CDR3 DNA sequence: TGTGCCAGCAGCCACTCGGGGGCCGCGAACACTGAAGCTTTCTTT. Residues: CASSHSGAANTEAFF. The full variable domain, its missing parts supplied by reference TRBV7-6 and TRBJ1-1, is GAGVSQSPRYKVTKRGQDVALRCDPISGHVSLYWYRQALGQGPEFLTYFNYEAQQDKSGLPNDRFSAERPEGSISTLTIQRTEQRDSAMYRCASSHSGAANTEAFFGQGTRLTVV.

This clonotype was seen many times. The chain couples TRBV12-3 or TRBV12-4 to TRBJ2-1, with D uncertain. The V end lost 7 bases, the J end lost 4 bases, and 5 bases lay between the germline ends. CDR3 length equals 11 residues. CDR3 sequence reads: CASKAYNEQFF. The CDR3 DNA follows: TGTGCCAGCAAGGCGTACAATGAGCAGTTCTTC.

This clonotype occurred many times. V usage is TRBV20-1 and J usage is TRBJ2-5, with TRBD1 as a possible D gene (6 bases). The CDR3 is made up of 12 amino acids. Germline CDR1 and CDR2: DFQATT and SNEGSKA (reference sequence). As DNA, the CDR3 is TGCAGCCGCAGGGGACATGAGGAGACCCAGTACTTC. Translated, it gives CSRRGHEETQYF.

CDR3 in DNA: TGCGCCAGCAGCCAAGGGATGACCGTCCAAGAGACCCAGTACTTC. Translated: CASSQGMTVQETQYF. This chain joins TRBV4-3 and TRBJ2-5, with D uncertain. V was pared by 1 base and J by 1 base, with 10 bases between. This CDR3 comprises 15 residues. Germline-derived CDR1 and CDR2 are LGHNA and YSLEER.

This clonotype was observed many times. V and J are TRBV7-3 and TRBJ2-3; D remains unclear. From germline, CDR1 is SGHTA and CDR2 FQGTGA. Deletions cut 5 bases from V and 2 bases from J, with 8 bases between. The CDR3 length is 13 residues. The CDR3 region has the DNA TGTGCCAGCAGCCCGAACCCCACAGATACGCAGTATTTT. This gives the protein CASSPNPTDTQYF. Drawing the rest from reference TRBV7-3 and TRBJ2-3, the complete variable domain is GAGVSQTPSNKVTEKGKYVELRCDPISGHTALYWYRQSLGQGPEFLIYFQGTGAADDSGLPNDRFFAVRPEGSVSTLKIQRTERGDSAVYLCASSPNPTDTQYFGPGTRLTVL.

This clonotype was counted between two and nine times. This chain connects TRBV20-1 to TRBJ2-5; maybe TRBD2 (5 bases). This CDR3 region has 16 residues. Trimming stripped 6 bases from V and 5 bases from J, with 25 bases between. Germline V CDR1 and CDR2: DFQATT, SNEGSKA (reference sequence). The CDR3 reads CSARRWAATSGETQYF. As DNA, the CDR3 is TGCAGTGCCCGGCGGTGGGCAGCAACTTCGGGGGAGACCCAGTACTTC.

In regard to this clonotype: This clone may be a read error of a much larger clone one base away. This chain uses TRBV7-2 with TRBJ2-3, with D uncertain. Germline V gene data show CDR1 as SGHTA and CDR2 as FQGNSA. Trimming took off 4 bases at V and 4 bases at J, with 15 bases between the two ends. This CDR3 has 15 residues. The CDR3 sequence: CASSSSAVVADTQYF. The CDR3 DNA reads as TGTGCCAGCAGCTCCTCCGCGGTAGTTGCAGATACGCAGTATTTT.

The genes are TRBV11-1 and TRBJ2-5; D possibly corresponds to TRBD1 (5 bases). The CDR3 spans 13 residues. Germline lookup yields CDR1 SGHAT and CDR2 FQDESV (reference sequence). V was trimmed by 8 bases and J by 0 bases, leaving 10 bases between them. The CDR3 DNA reads TGTGCCAGCGGCAGGGCCAACCAAGAGACCCAGTACTTC. Amino acids: CASGRANQETQYF.

The sample holds a few counts of this clonotype. J is TRBJ2-5 and V is TRBV6-6; either TRBD1 or TRBD2 may supply D (5 bases each). Germline V CDR1 and CDR2: MNHNY, SVGAGI (reference sequence). The CDR3 totals 13 residues. V was pared by 2 bases and J by 13 bases, with 17 bases between. CDR3 loop: CASSYPPGPPRYF. The CDR3, as DNA: TGTGCCAGCAGTTACCCTCCGGGGCCCCCGAGGTACTTC.

This clonotype appeared a few times. The gene calls are TRBV6-5 and TRBJ2-3, with 7 bases lining up with TRBD2. After removal of 6 bases from V and 6 bases from J, the junction contained 12 bases not matched to a gene. The CDR3 is made up of 15 amino acids. CDR1 and CDR2 (germline): MNHEY, SVGAGI. CDR3 sequence (DNA): TGTGCCAGCAGGTGGACTAGTTTTGATTCGGATACGCAGTATTTT. Protein product: CASRWTSFDSDTQYF.

This clonotype showed up just a few times. This sequence joins TRBV28 and TRBJ1-1; a weak D match, TRBD1 (5 bases). V was cut by 5 bases and J by 5 bases, with 18 bases left in between. Germline lookup yields CDR1 MDHEN and CDR2 SYDVKM. The CDR3 is 15 amino acids. CDR3 nucleotide sequence: TGTGCCAGCAGTCCCCAGGGTCTGAGGTTTACTGAAGCTTTCTTT. It yields the protein CASSPQGLRFTEAFF.

This clonotype was found a few times. The rearrangement uses TRBV2 and TRBJ2-7; 7 bases align to TRBD2. The CDR3 covers 14 residues. Germline values: CDR1 SNHLY, CDR2 FYNNEI. With 4 bases clipped from V and 1 base from J, the junction kept 4 bases outside the gene matches. CDR3 residues: CASSALAESYEQYF. The CDR3 DNA reads TGTGCCAGCAGTGCCCTAGCGGAGTCCTACGAGCAGTACTTC.

The chain recombines TRBV9 with TRBJ2-1; 9 positions agree with TRBD2. CDR3 length equals 19 residues. J was trimmed by 1 base and V by 1 base; bases with no gene match: 12. CDR1 and CDR2 from the germline V gene are SGDLS and YYNGEE. CDR3 sequence (DNA): TGTGCCAGCAGCGTATCCAAAAGCCGCGGGGGGGGTTCCTACAATGAGCAGTTCTTC. Encoded protein: CASSVSKSRGGGSYNEQFF.

In this sample, this clonotype turned up once. The rearrangement uses TRBV27 and TRBJ1-6; D unresolved. Between the trimmed V and J ends, which lost 6 bases and 0 bases, there was a span of 15 bases. The germline gives CDR1 MNHEY, CDR2 SMNVEV (reference sequence). This CDR3 has 17 amino acids. The CDR3 here is CASSLKSISSYNSPLHF. For the CDR3, the DNA is TGTGCCAGCAGCCTAAAAAGTATTAGCTCCTATAATTCACCCCTCCACTTT.

This clonotype was seen at least ten times. The chain combines TRBV7-9 with TRBJ2-3, with TRBD2 matching 7 bases. With 1 base clipped from V and 1 base from J, the junction kept 2 bases outside the gene matches. The germline V gene encodes CDR1 SEHNR and CDR2 FQNEAQ (reference sequence). The CDR3 runs to 15 residues. The CDR3 DNA follows: TGTGCCAGCAGCTTAGGTCGGGGGGGCACAGATACGCAGTATTTT. It specifies CASSLGRGGTDTQYF.

This clonotype has only a few counts. The J gene is TRBJ2-2, the V gene TRBV12-5; D may be TRBD2 (5 bases). The CDR3 has 15 residues. The ends were cut back, 6 bases at V and 1 base at J, with 12 bases in the middle. The germline V gene has CDR1 LGHNT and CDR2 FRNRAP. The CDR3 is CASGPGGLNTGELFF. The CDR3 region has the DNA TGTGCTAGTGGCCCAGGCGGGCTGAACACCGGGGAGCTGTTTTTT.

This clonotype has only a few counts. The V and J genes are TRBV7-9 and TRBJ1-2; tentative D call: TRBD1 (6 bases). The CDR3 loop spans 15 amino acids. V lost 5 bases and J lost 6, with 19 bases in between. The germline CDR1 and CDR2 sequences are SEHNR and FQNEAQ (reference sequence). The DNA of the CDR3 is TGTGCCAGCAGCCCCCAACCCCGGACAGTCGATGGCTACACCTTC. Translation: CASSPQPRTVDGYTF.

The chain joins TRBV4-3 to TRBJ1-4, with D unclear. The V gene's germline CDR1 is LGHNA and CDR2 YSLEER. V lost 1 base and J 5 bases, leaving 8 bases between the germline ends. The CDR3 contains 14 residues. The CDR3 sequence is CASSQVTANEKLFF. CDR3 sequence (DNA): TGCGCCAGCAGCCAAGTGACCGCGAATGAAAAACTGTTTTTT.

The rearrangement uses TRBV6-1 and TRBJ2-6; TRBD1 might be the D (6 bases). CDR3 length: 17 residues. V lost 4 bases to trimming and J lost 2 bases, with 15 bases between them. Germline V CDR1 and CDR2: MNHNS, SASEGT. DNA for the CDR3: TGTGCCAGCAGTGTCCGACCTGGGGGCGCTGGGGCCAACGTCCTGACTTTC. It specifies CASSVRPGGAGANVLTF.

The chain uses TRBV20-1 and TRBJ2-7, with D perhaps TRBD1 (6 bases). The CDR3 extends over 17 amino acids. Germline CDR1 reads DFQATT; CDR2 reads SNEGSKA (reference sequence). V gave up 6 bases and J gave up 0 bases, with 24 bases separating them. CDR3 protein: CSARGDSRTRGSYEQYF. Written as DNA, the CDR3 is TGCAGTGCCAGGGGCGATTCCCGTACCCGGGGCTCCTACGAGCAGTACTTC.

The chain links TRBV10-3 to TRBJ1-1; tentatively, D is TRBD1 (5 bases). The CDR3 loop spans 14 amino acids. V lost 0 bases to trimming and J lost 8 bases, with 13 bases between them. Looked up from germline, CDR1 is ENHRY and CDR2 is SYGVKD. Here the CDR3 reads CAISESVGGGEAFF. The CDR3, as DNA: TGTGCCATCAGTGAGTCGGTGGGGGGGGGAGAAGCTTTCTTT.

This chain connects TRBV27 to TRBJ1-6, with 7 nucleotides matching TRBD1. Germline CDR1 MNHEY, CDR2 SMNVEV (reference sequence). V was clipped by 6 bases and J by 8 bases; unmatched bases: 7. The CDR3 runs 14 residues. The CDR3 is CASRWTGVDSPLHF. The CDR3 DNA follows: TGTGCCAGCAGGTGGACAGGAGTTGATTCACCCCTCCACTTT.

This chain joins TRBV11-2 and TRBJ2-2; tentatively, D is TRBD2 (5 bases). Germline values: CDR1 SGHAT, CDR2 FQNNGV. Trimming shortened V by 6 bases and J by 1 base, and 15 bases separated the two germline ends. The CDR3 contains 16 residues. Here the CDR3 DNA reads TGTGCCAGCAGAACACCCAGGAGGTTGAACACCGGGGAGCTGTTTTTT. Its translation is CASRTPRRLNTGELFF. The full variable domain, in which reference TRBV11-2 and TRBJ2-2 provide the parts outside the CDR3, is EAGVAQSPRYKIIEKRQSVAFWCNPISGHATLYWYQQILGQGPKLLIQFQNNGVVDDSQLPKDRFSAERLKGVDSTLKIQPAKLEDSAVYLCASRTPRRLNTGELFFGEGSRLTVL.

The CDR3 nucleotides read TGTGCCACCAGTGAGACGGGGGGGGATAATGAGCAGTTCTTC. Amino acids: CATSETGGDNEQFF. This sequence joins TRBV24-1 and TRBJ2-1, with TRBD2 matching 8 bases. Germline CDR1 KGHDR, CDR2 SFDVKD. The CDR3 is made up of 14 amino acids. V was pared by 4 bases and J by 7 bases, with 5 bases of the junction left unmatched.

This clonotype was counted a few times. This sequence joins TRBV12-3 or TRBV12-4 and TRBJ1-2; possible D gene TRBD1, 6 bases. The CDR3 is made up of 13 amino acids. V was trimmed by 6 bases and J by 4 bases, leaving 12 bases between them. CDR3 region: CASSRQVGYGYTF. The CDR3 DNA follows: TGTGCCAGCAGCCGACAGGTGGGCTATGGCTACACCTTC.

V and J are TRBV20-1 and TRBJ1-1; 7 bases fit TRBD1. The ends lost 0 bases at V and 1 base at J; junction bases unmatched: 5. The CDR3 runs to 15 residues. CDR1 and CDR2 (germline): DFQATT, SNEGSKA (reference sequence). The chain's CDR3 is CSARDLRTGNTEAFF. The CDR3 coding sequence is TGCAGTGCTAGAGATCTTAGGACAGGGAACACTGAAGCTTTCTTT.

The chain combines TRBV10-3 with TRBJ2-2; TRBD1 aligns across 7 bases. CDR3 length: 16 residues. V lost 6 bases to trimming and J lost 6 bases; unmatched junction nucleotides: 13. CDR1 and CDR2 (germline): ENHRY, SYGVKD. CDR3 bases: TGTGCCATCAGCCAGACAGGGAGTGGTGGTTCCGGGGAGCTGTTTTTT. Translating gives CAISQTGSGGSGELFF.